The rows below give T cell receptor beta chains drawn from one sample of a study of radiotherapy plus CTLA-4 blockade in lung cancer. Sequenced by immunoSEQ multiplex PCR; TCRdb stores in-frame clones only, minus some. In the table there are about 98,000 clones, around nine tenths of which are singletons. Specimen: peripheral blood, collected from a patient treated with radiotherapy plus ipilimumab. These receptors all stem from a human donor with non-small cell lung cancer that progressed on radiotherapy plus ipilimumab. The CDR3 runs from the conserved cysteine through the conserved F or W. The order of the fields is clone size, D gene, V gene, J gene, CDR3 protein, CDR3 DNA. A D gene is named only where the DNA matches it firmly. Rows may omit the clone size; those that give it use once, few, many or a size class.

.	.	TRBV19	TRBJ1-2	CASSIGAGQPYGYTF	TGTGCCAGTAGTATAGGGGCCGGACAGCCCTATGGCTACACCTTC
.	TRBD1	TRBV5-4	TRBJ1-1	CASSLGTGGLNTEAFF	TGTGCCAGCAGCTTGGGGACAGGGGGCCTGAACACTGAAGCTTTCTTT
once	.	TRBV7-6	TRBJ2-1	CASSLTGPPIFF	TGTGCCAGCAGCTTAACGGGACCCCCTATTTTCTTC
.	TRBD1	TRBV27	TRBJ2-1	CASSLSGPPTGTDEQFF	TGTGCCAGCAGTTTATCAGGGCCCCCGACAGGGACGGATGAGCAGTTCTTC
.	.	TRBV11-2	TRBJ1-3	CASTLTGSGNTIYF	TGTGCCAGCACCCTGACAGGCTCTGGAAACACCATATATTTT
.	TRBD2	TRBV5-1	TRBJ2-7	CASSAGLAGGSSYEQYF	TGCGCCAGCAGCGCCGGACTAGCGGGAGGTTCCTCCTACGAGCAGTACTTC
.	TRBD1	TRBV5-5	TRBJ2-7	CASSREGADVYEQYF	TGTGCCAGCAGCCGCGAGGGGGCGGATGTCTACGAGCAGTACTTC
.	.	TRBV6-1	TRBJ1-2	CASSPTLSYGYTF	TGTGCCAGCAGTCCAACACTTTCCTATGGCTACACCTTC
.	.	TRBV11-2	TRBJ1-1	CASSSLRDGREAFF	TGTGCCAGCAGCTCACTGAGGGATGGGAGGGAAGCTTTCTTT
once	TRBD2	TRBV4-2	TRBJ2-2	CASSQATSLDVTGELFF	TGTGCCAGCAGCCAAGCGACTAGCCTAGACGTCACCGGGGAGCTGTTTTTT
.	.	TRBV11-2	TRBJ2-7	CASSNPGAGIYEQYF	TGTGCCAGCAGCAACCCGGGGGCAGGCATCTACGAGCAGTACTTC
.	TRBD2	TRBV5-1	TRBJ2-1	CASSIGLVGRALYNEQFF	TGCGCCAGCAGTATAGGGTTAGTGGGGAGGGCCCTTTACAATGAGCAGTTCTTC
.	.	TRBV15	TRBJ2-7	CATSRDLVGSYEQYF	TGTGCCACCAGCAGAGATCTGGTCGGGTCCTACGAGCAGTACTTC
.	.	TRBV19	TRBJ1-5	CASSIWGGFRDSNQPQHF	TGTGCCAGTAGTATATGGGGGGGGTTTAGGGATAGCAATCAGCCCCAGCATTTT
.	TRBD2	TRBV6-5	TRBJ2-2	CASRLAGVPSGELFF	TGTGCCAGCAGACTAGCGGGAGTCCCCTCCGGGGAGCTGTTTTTT
.	.	TRBV5-1	TRBJ2-2	CASSLAQGPWELFF	TGCGCCAGCAGCTTGGCACAGGGCCCGTGGGAGCTGTTTTTT
.	TRBD2	TRBV25-1	TRBJ2-5	CASSALAGVEEETQYF	TGTGCCAGCAGTGCCCTAGCGGGAGTGGAAGAAGAGACCCAGTACTTC
.	TRBD2	TRBV30	TRBJ2-7	CAWGGSLGTSRAYEQYF	TGTGCCTGGGGCGGTTCACTCGGGACTAGCAGGGCCTACGAGCAGTACTTC
.	.	TRBV5-4	TRBJ2-5	CASSLHWRGQETQYF	TGTGCCAGCAGCCTCCACTGGCGAGGCCAAGAGACCCAGTACTTC
once	.	TRBV28	TRBJ2-7	CASSLLSYEQYF	TGTGCCAGCAGTTTGCTGAGCTACGAGCAGTACTTC
.	TRBD2	TRBV6-6	TRBJ2-5	CASSWLAGQETQYF	TGTGCCAGCAGCTGGCTAGCGGGGCAAGAGACCCAGTACTTC
.	.	TRBV18	TRBJ1-2	CASSPQTDYGYTF	TGTGCCAGCTCACCCCAGACTGACTATGGCTACACCTTC